These 32 T cell receptor beta chains came from one sample sequenced in a study of CD8+CD57+ T cells in acquired aplastic anemia. According to the study, genomic DNA was the template for TCR beta VDJ and CDR3 profiling. MiXCR, applied by TCRdb to the reads, yields one record per CDR3 protein. The sample lists about 190,000 distinct CDR3 sequences, just under 50% occurring once. Patients selected for sequencing had displayed CD8+CD57+ cell expansion by flow cytometry. Sequencing used sorted CD4+, CD8+, or CD8+CD57+ T cells (not recorded which) from PBMCs. Every receptor here comes from a human donor with aplastic anemia.

The rearrangement uses TRBV7-6 and TRBJ2-7; 7 bases fit TRBD1. The ends lost 4 bases at V and 3 bases at J; junction bases unmatched: 3. Germline V gene data show CDR1 as SGHVS and CDR2 as FNYEAQ. The CDR3 totals 13 residues. The CDR3 bases are TGTGCCAGCAGCTCCTGGGACAGCTACGAGCAGTACTTC. This translates into CASSSWDSYEQYF.

This clonotype appeared a few times. The chain couples TRBV24-1 to TRBJ2-2; TRBD2 matches 12 bases. Germline assignment: CDR1 KGHDR and CDR2 SFDVKD. This CDR3 contains 14 residues. V gave up 10 bases and J gave up 5 bases; unmatched junction bases: 4. CDR3 residues: CATKTSGGTGELFF. The CDR3 nucleotides read TGTGCCACGAAGACTAGCGGGGGTACCGGGGAGCTGTTTTTT.

A remark on this clonotype: A junction boundary mismatches the germline segment, possibly from a read error. This rearrangement joins TRBV5-1 to TRBJ2-3, with unresolved D. The CDR3 extends over 14 amino acids. Germline V CDR1 and CDR2: SGHRS, YFSETQ. This chain's CDR3 is CASSLGRSTDMQYF. CDR3 in DNA: TGCGCCAGCAGCTTAGGCAGAAGCACAGATATGCAGTATTTT.

Regarding this clonotype: One junction end disagrees with the germline gene, perhaps due to a read error. This sequence joins TRBV19 and TRBJ2-7; D might be TRBD2 (5 bases). CDR1 LNHDA and CDR2 SQIVND come from the germline V gene (reference sequence). The CDR3 is 15 amino acids. CDR3 residues: CASSSGLPPEYEQYF. In DNA, the CDR3 is TGCGCCAGCAGCTCAGGACTCCCACCCGAATACGAGCAGTACTTC.

This chain links TRBV3-1 with TRBJ2-5, with D perhaps TRBD1 or TRBD2 (5 bases each). Trimming took 6 bases from V and 2 from J, leaving 10 bases between them. This CDR3 has 13 amino acids. CDR1 is LGHDT and CDR2 is YNNKEL in the germline V gene (reference sequence). The CDR3 DNA follows: TGTGCCAGCAGTCCCGGGGCACAAGAGACCCAGTACTTC. It specifies CASSPGAQETQYF.

The chain employs TRBV7-2 and TRBJ1-1, with D unclear. The CDR3 is made up of 14 amino acids. V was clipped by 2 bases and J by 0 bases, with 7 bases between them. Germline V gene sequence: CDR1 SGHTA, CDR2 FQGNSA. Written as DNA, the CDR3 is TGTGCCAGCAGCTTACTGGCAGTGAACACTGAAGCTTTCTTT. This sequence encodes CASSLLAVNTEAFF. Using reference TRBV7-2 and TRBJ1-1 for the parts outside the CDR3, the full variable domain is GAGVSQSPSNKVTEKGKDVELRCDPISGHTALYWYRQSLGQGLEFLIYFQGNSAPDKSGLPSDRFSAERTGGSVSTLTIQRTQQEDSAVYLCASSLLAVNTEAFFGQGTRLTVV.

V and J are TRBV4-1 and TRBJ2-1, with 14 positions matching TRBD2. Unmatched junction bases numbered 17, after V lost 1 base and J lost 9 bases. The length of the CDR3 is 20 residues. Germline values: CDR1 MGHRA, CDR2 YSYEKL. CDR3 protein: CASSQAVGTSGSLSLAEQFF. The CDR3 nucleotides read TGCGCCAGCAGCCAAGCGGTCGGGACTAGCGGGAGTTTAAGCCTTGCTGAGCAGTTCTTC.

Remarks on this clonotype: This may be a read error: a much more frequent sequence differs by one nucleotide. The chain uses TRBV2 and TRBJ2-7, with a weak D call TRBD1 (5 bases). V lost 5 bases to trimming and J lost 4 bases, with 15 bases between them. The CDR3 extends over 14 amino acids. Germline V lookup: CDR1 SNHLY, CDR2 FYNNEI. The CDR3 DNA reads as TGTGCCAGCAGTTTAAGTCTACAGGATTACGAGCAGTACTTC. Protein sequence: CASSLSLQDYEQYF.

The chain recombines TRBV20-1 with TRBJ2-5; possible D gene TRBD1, 7 bases. V lost 3 bases and J lost 2, with 16 bases in between. CDR3 length: 15 residues. Per the germline V gene, CDR1 is DFQATT and CDR2 is SNEGSKA (reference sequence). The CDR3 here is CSASLAQGTQETQYF. The CDR3 nucleotides are TGCAGTGCTAGCCTAGCACAGGGGACTCAAGAGACCCAGTACTTC.

The gene calls are TRBV7-3 and TRBJ2-5; the D gene could be TRBD1 or TRBD2 (7 bases each). The CDR3 extends over 15 amino acids. The V gene lost 5 bases and the J gene lost 2 bases, with 15 bases spanning the gap. From germline, CDR1 is SGHTA and CDR2 FQGTGA. The CDR3 loop reads CASSQGGLAQETQYF. The CDR3 region has the DNA TGTGCCAGCAGCCAGGGGGGGCTAGCTCAAGAGACCCAGTACTTC.

This clonotype appeared many times. This chain uses TRBV10-3 with TRBJ1-2, with D perhaps TRBD1 (5 bases). The CDR3 contains 14 residues. The ends were cut back, 2 bases at V and 6 bases at J, with 13 bases in the middle. Germline V lookup: CDR1 ENHRY, CDR2 SYGVKD. CDR3 bases: TGTGCCATCAGTGAGACGGCAGGGCAAGATGGCTACACCTTC. Its translation is CAISETAGQDGYTF.

The V gene is TRBV15, the J gene TRBJ1-1, with 11 bases fitting TRBD1. The CDR3 consists of 18 residues. Trimming removed 2 bases from V and 5 bases from J; junction bases left unmatched: 13. The germline V gene encodes CDR1 LNHNV and CDR2 YYDKDF (reference sequence). CDR3 DNA sequence: TGTGCCACCAGCAGACCATTTCCGGGACAGGGGGGGGTTACTGAAGCTTTCTTT. Amino acid sequence: CATSRPFPGQGGVTEAFF.

The chain couples TRBV11-3 to TRBJ1-4, with D hard to call. The CDR3 has 14 amino acids. V was trimmed by 5 bases and J by 4 bases, leaving 11 bases between them. Germline V gives CDR1 SGHNT, CDR2 YENEEA. The CDR3: CASSLSAHNEKLFF. The DNA for the CDR3 is TGTGCCAGCAGCCTCAGCGCCCATAATGAAAAACTGTTTTTT.

This clonotype was recorded many times. The conserved phenylalanine or tryptophan is not found at the CDR3 terminus, so this likely reflects a read error. The DNA is omitted, as the CDR3 cannot be located on it reliably, and the CDR3 follows TCRdb's listing. V is TRBV7-8 and J is TRBJ2-7; the listed D gene, TRBD1, was not tested against the DNA. Termini included, the CDR3 measures 11 amino acids. The V gene's germline CDR1 is SGHVS and CDR2 FQNEAQ. The CDR3 reads CASSFGQGRHL.

This chain's CDR3 is CASSLVGTGADTQYF. The CDR3 coding sequence is TGTGCCAGCAGCTTAGTTGGGACAGGGGCCGATACGCAGTATTTT. The chain carries TRBV5-6 and TRBJ2-3, with 10 positions matching TRBD1. Per the germline V gene, CDR1 is SGHDT and CDR2 is YYEEEE. V was clipped by 2 bases and J by 6 bases; unmatched bases: 6. CDR3 size: 15 residues.

This clonotype was counted ten times or more. The chain couples TRBV6-1 to TRBJ2-7; no clear D gene. The V end lost 1 base, the J end lost 2 bases, and 6 bases lay between the germline ends. There are 13 residues in the CDR3. Germline values: CDR1 MNHNS, CDR2 SASEGT. CDR3 sequence reads: CASSEGVPYEQYF. In DNA form, the CDR3 reads TGTGCCAGCAGTGAAGGTGTCCCCTACGAGCAGTACTTC.

This clonotype was observed once. This chain connects TRBV10-3 to TRBJ2-2, with TRBD1 matching 8 bases. The germline gives CDR1 ENHRY, CDR2 SYGVKD. J was trimmed by 2 bases and V by 6 bases; bases with no gene match: 2. The CDR3 is 14 amino acids. The CDR3 protein is CAIRGTGNTGELFF. Written as DNA, the CDR3 is TGTGCCATCAGGGGGACAGGTAACACCGGGGAGCTGTTTTTT.

This chain connects TRBV2 to TRBJ1-1; D possibly corresponds to TRBD1 (5 bases). Germline assignment: CDR1 SNHLY and CDR2 FYNNEI. V lost 3 bases and J 2 bases, leaving 13 bases between the germline ends. The CDR3 totals 15 residues. This chain's CDR3 is CASSEARGSNTEAFF. CDR3 coding DNA: TGTGCCAGCAGTGAGGCCCGGGGCAGCAACACTGAAGCTTTCTTT.

V and J are TRBV7-8 and TRBJ2-7, with a tentative D call TRBD1 (7 bases). Trimming cost V 5 bases and J 6 bases, with 20 bases left between them. From germline, CDR1 is SGHVS and CDR2 FQNEAQ. The CDR3 is 15 residues long. CDR3 in DNA: TGTGCCAGCAGCCCGGACAGGAGGGGCACCCTCGAGCAGTACTTC. Protein product: CASSPDRRGTLEQYF.

This chain connects TRBV5-1 to TRBJ2-1; D perhaps matches TRBD1 (6 bases). CDR3 length equals 16 residues. Trimming left V 4 bases short and J 4 bases short, with 18 bases between. Germline CDR1 reads SGHRS; CDR2 reads YFSETQ. The CDR3 nucleotides read TGCGCCAGCAGCAAGACTACCGGGACAAGATACAATGAGCAGTTCTTC. Its translation: CASSKTTGTRYNEQFF.

The rearrangement uses TRBV27 and TRBJ2-2; 13 nucleotides match TRBD2. Germline lookup yields CDR1 MNHEY and CDR2 SMNVEV (reference sequence). The CDR3 consists of 15 residues. Trimming took 5 bases from V and 4 from J; bases not matched to a gene: 1. CDR3 coding DNA: TGTGCCAGCAGTAGGACTAGCGGGAGCACCGGGGAGCTGTTTTTT. Protein product: CASSRTSGSTGELFF.

This chain uses TRBV29-1 with TRBJ2-7; the D gene is possibly TRBD1 (6 bases). Germline V gene lookup returns CDR1 SQVTM and CDR2 ANQGSEA. V shed 6 bases and J shed 3 bases, with 18 bases lying between them. CDR3 length: 14 residues. The CDR3 nucleotides are TGCAGCGTCGGAGCCAGGGGATCTTACTACGAGCAGTACTTC. Encoded protein: CSVGARGSYYEQYF.

A note on this clonotype: The CDR3 carries no conserved terminal phenylalanine or tryptophan, so it likely arises from a read error. The V call is TRBV24-1, the J call TRBJ1-2; possible D gene TRBD1, 5 bases. CDR3 length: 12 residues. V was cut by 3 bases and J by 8 bases, with 9 bases left in between. Per the germline V gene, CDR1 is KGHDR and CDR2 is SFDVKD. In DNA, the CDR3 is TGTGCCACCAGTGATCTACAGGCGGGCTACACCCTC. This encodes CATSDLQAGYTL.

This clonotype was counted at least ten times. The V call is TRBV24-1, the J call TRBJ2-1; D possibly corresponds to TRBD2 (6 bases). V was trimmed by 6 bases and J by 10 bases, leaving 12 bases between them. The germline gives CDR1 KGHDR, CDR2 SFDVKD. The CDR3 sequence is 12 residues long. The CDR3 DNA sequence: TGTGCCACCAGTCCTGGGGCGGGAGAGCAGTTCTTC. Amino acid sequence: CATSPGAGEQFF.

The CDR3 spells CASSFGQYF. CDR3 nucleotide sequence: TGTGCCAGCAGCTTCGGGCAGTACTTC. The gene calls are TRBV7-3 and TRBJ2-7; D is undetermined. CDR1 is SGHTA and CDR2 is FQGTGA in the germline V gene. The CDR3 is made up of 9 amino acids. V dropped 3 bases and J dropped 9 bases, with 3 bases sitting between them.

Notes on this clonotype: The conserved phenylalanine or tryptophan normally closing the CDR3 is absent here, so this likely arose from a read error. The chain couples TRBV29-1 to TRBJ2-7; D perhaps matches TRBD2 (6 bases). The CDR3 extends over 14 amino acids. Germline V CDR1 and CDR2: SQVTM, ANQGSEA. Trimming shortened V by 8 bases and J by 3 bases, and 20 bases separated the two germline ends. The CDR3 protein is CSFGGAGSLYEQYL. CDR3 nucleotide sequence: TGCAGCTTTGGAGGGGCCGGGAGCCTCTACGAGCAGTACCTC.

Comments on this clonotype: A junction end diverges from the germline sequence, so it may reflect a read error. V and J are TRBV5-1 and TRBJ2-1; D gene unclear. CDR3 length equals 15 residues. Germline V gives CDR1 SGHRS, CDR2 YFSETQ. This CDR3 reads CASSLTPWAYNEQSF. The CDR3 DNA follows: TGCGCCAGCAGCCTCACGCCGTGGGCCTACAATGAGCAGTCCTTT.

This clonotype appeared many times. The rearrangement links TRBV30 to TRBJ1-6, with a tentative D call TRBD1 (5 bases). The CDR3 length is 16 residues. The V gene's germline CDR1 is GTSNPN and CDR2 SVGIG (reference sequence). V lost 4 bases and J lost 7, with 20 bases in between. CDR3 sequence reads: CAWTPLARGRNSPLHF. Here the CDR3 DNA reads TGTGCCTGGACCCCCCTAGCAAGGGGACGAAATTCACCCCTCCACTTT.

Ten or more counts support this clonotype. V gene TRBV20-1 combines with J gene TRBJ2-1; 7 nucleotides match TRBD2. The CDR3 totals 16 residues. CDR1 is DFQATT and CDR2 is SNEGSKA in the germline V gene (reference sequence). V shed 7 bases, J shed 2 bases, and the junction held 14 bases outside the gene matches. In nucleotides, the CDR3 is TGCAGTGGGGCCCCACTACTAGCGTTCCCCTACAATGAGCAGTTCTTC. It is translated as CSGAPLLAFPYNEQFF.

This clonotype has a count of ten or more. The chain links TRBV7-9 to TRBJ2-7; TRBD1 matches at 7 bases. After removal of 7 bases from V and 0 bases from J, the junction contained 9 bases not matched to a gene. Germline V gives CDR1 SEHNR, CDR2 FQNEAQ (reference sequence). The CDR3 spans 15 residues. The CDR3 spells CASTRTGTTSYEQYF. The CDR3 region has the DNA TGTGCCAGCACTAGGACAGGAACTACCTCCTACGAGCAGTACTTC.

This clonotype has at least ten counts. The V call is TRBV27, the J call TRBJ2-7; 8 positions match TRBD2. V lost 5 bases and J lost 3; bases outside the gene matches: 6. CDR3 length equals 14 residues. Germline assignment: CDR1 MNHEY and CDR2 SMNVEV (reference sequence). Here the CDR3 DNA reads TGTGCCAGCAGTCTGACTAGCGCAAGCTACGAGCAGTACTTC. This encodes CASSLTSASYEQYF.

This clonotype was seen only a few times. The chain combines TRBV20-1 with TRBJ2-4, with 12 nucleotides matching TRBD2. V shed 5 bases and J 7 bases; nucleotides not matched to a gene: 6. This CDR3 region has 14 residues. Germline CDR1 DFQATT, CDR2 SNEGSKA (reference sequence). CDR3 in amino acids: CSAGASGRENIQYF. In DNA form, the CDR3 reads TGCAGTGCTGGAGCTAGCGGGAGGGAGAACATTCAGTACTTC.